Each of the 16 T cell receptor beta chains below was sequenced from the same sample in a study of blood T cells in healthy people across ages. A second roughly 6 to 12 cycle PCR used barcoded and J-beta primers. Using its own MiXCR run on the 5' RACE reads, TCRdb lists one record per CDR3 protein. The sample shows about 540,000 distinct CDR3 sequences, around 24% of them seen only once. These same records also appear under a second study, on T cells of mothers and their children.

The sequencing input was blood. The receptors come from a boy aged 10-17 years in good health.

Only a few counts were recorded for this clonotype. V usage is TRBV24-1 and J usage is TRBJ1-2; the match to TRBD1 covers 12 bases. The CDR3 is 16 amino acids. Germline V gene sequence: CDR1 KGHDR, CDR2 SFDVKD. Trimming removed 4 bases from V and 4 bases from J; junction bases left unmatched: 6. The CDR3 DNA is TGTGCCACCAGTGAAGCCGGGACAGGGGGCGCCTATGGCTACACCTTC. It specifies CATSEAGTGGAYGYTF.

The chain couples TRBV16 to TRBJ2-1; D is unresolved. V lost 0 bases and J 2 bases, leaving 5 bases between the germline ends. Germline-derived CDR1 and CDR2 are KGHSY and FQNENV. This CDR3 spans 14 amino acids. The chain's CDR3 is CASSQSSPYNEQFF. Written as DNA, the CDR3 is TGTGCCAGCAGCCAATCGTCCCCCTACAATGAGCAGTTCTTC.

The chain has TRBV6-2 or TRBV6-3 and TRBJ2-5; 7 bases align to TRBD2. The CDR3 contains 15 residues. In germline, CDR1 is MNHEY, CDR2 SVGEGT. V lost 2 bases to trimming and J lost 3 bases; unmatched junction nucleotides: 6. CDR3 residues: CASSYGGAGKETQYF. The DNA for the CDR3 is TGTGCCAGCAGTTACGGAGGAGCGGGAAAAGAGACCCAGTACTTC.

The rearrangement uses TRBV7-8 and TRBJ2-5; 7 bases line up with TRBD1. The closer fit of TRBJ2-1 to the DNA end suggests the J call may be wrong. Germline CDR1 reads SGHVS; CDR2 reads FQNEAQ. The length of the CDR3 is 17 residues. The CDR3 sequence is CASSLAYKGATYNEQFF. CDR3 DNA: TGTGCCAGCAGCTTAGCCTATAAGGGGGCCACCTACAATGAGCAGTTCTTC.

The rearrangement links TRBV28 to TRBJ2-7; TRBD2 aligns across 9 bases. The V segment lost 5 bases and the J segment 5 bases; nucleotides outside the gene matches: 16. This CDR3 contains 17 residues. CDR1 and CDR2 (germline): MDHEN, SYDVKM. The CDR3 region is CASSLRLAVKVVHEQYF. The CDR3 DNA follows: TGTGCCAGCAGTCTCAGACTAGCGGTCAAAGTGGTTCACGAGCAGTACTTC.

This clonotype came up a few times. The chain uses TRBV7-2 and TRBJ2-3; maybe TRBD2 (6 bases). This CDR3 contains 15 residues. Trimming pared 3 bases from V and 10 bases from J, leaving 20 bases between. Germline CDR1 and CDR2: SGHTA and FQGNSA. The CDR3 nucleotides are TGTGCCAGCAGCTTCAATAGCGGTTCCAGCTCCGCGCAGTATTTT. Its protein product is CASSFNSGSSSAQYF.

The V call is TRBV10-3, the J call TRBJ1-1; D remains unclear. The length of the CDR3 is 12 residues. The V gene's germline CDR1 is ENHRY and CDR2 SYGVKD. V shed 10 bases and J shed 2 bases, with 11 bases lying between them. The CDR3 DNA follows: TGTGCCACCGACTCAGGTAACACTGAAGCTTTCTTT. Translated: CATDSGNTEAFF.

This clonotype was detected only a few times. V usage is TRBV28 and J usage is TRBJ2-7; a weak D match, TRBD1 (6 bases). The CDR3 has 12 amino acids. Between the trimmed V and J ends, which lost 6 bases and 3 bases, there was a span of 9 bases. Germline values: CDR1 MDHEN, CDR2 SYDVKM. CDR3: CASRDRFYEQYF. CDR3 DNA: TGTGCCAGCAGGGACAGATTCTACGAGCAGTACTTC.

The table lists this clonotype with a few counts. One end of the junction does not line up with germline, which may come from a read error. The V gene is TRBV7-8, the J gene TRBJ2-3, with 9 bases aligning to TRBD1. The CDR3 extends over 19 amino acids. Per the germline V gene, CDR1 is SGHVS and CDR2 is FQNEAQ. CDR3: CASSLATLGTGTLADTQYF. In DNA form, the CDR3 reads TGTGCTAGCAGCTTAGCGACTTTGGGGACAGGGACACTAGCGGATACGCAGTATTTT. Combining the CDR3 with reference TRBV7-8 and TRBJ2-3 gives the whole variable domain GAGVSQSPRYKVAKRGQDVALRCDPISGHVSLFWYQQALGQGPEFLTYFQNEAQLDKSGLPSDRFFAERPEGSVSTLKIQRTQQEDSAVYLCASSLATLGTGTLADTQYFGPGTRLTVL.

Here the CDR3 reads CASSAQQGSAQYF. CDR3 sequence (DNA): TGCGCCAGCAGCGCCCAACAGGGCTCAGCCCAGTACTTC. The V and J genes are TRBV4-3 and TRBJ2-5; a possible D gene is TRBD1 (6 bases). The ends were cut back, 5 bases at V and 9 bases at J, with 16 bases in the middle. The germline V gene has CDR1 LGHNA and CDR2 YSLEER. The CDR3 loop spans 13 amino acids.

The chain couples TRBV10-3 to TRBJ1-2; 7 bases match TRBD1. Germline V gene data show CDR1 as ENHRY and CDR2 as SYGVKD. V lost 1 base and J lost 6; bases outside the gene matches: 5. The CDR3 consists of 14 residues. For the CDR3, the DNA is TGTGCCATCAGTGAGTATGGACAGGAGGATGGCTACACCTTC. Amino acids: CAISEYGQEDGYTF.

This clonotype was counted a few times. J is TRBJ1-3 and V is TRBV7-2, with D possibly matching TRBD1 (5 bases). The V end lost 2 bases, the J end lost 2 bases, and 7 bases lay between the germline ends. The CDR3 covers 14 residues. The germline CDR1 and CDR2 sequences are SGHTA and FQGNSA. CDR3 DNA sequence: TGTGCCAGCAGCTTACAAGGGGCTGGAAACACCATATATTTT. It yields the protein CASSLQGAGNTIYF.

The chain employs TRBV15 and TRBJ2-1; 8 nucleotides agree with TRBD1. V trimming: 0 bases; J trimming: 7 bases; junction bases outside the gene matches: 8. Germline CDR1 is LNHNV and CDR2 is YYDKDF (reference sequence). The CDR3 is 16 amino acids. CDR3 sequence reads: CATSRDLQGAVNEQFF. The CDR3 coding sequence is TGTGCCACCAGCAGAGATCTGCAGGGGGCTGTTAATGAGCAGTTCTTC. The full variable domain, in which reference TRBV15 and TRBJ2-1 provide the parts outside the CDR3, is DAMVIQNPRYQVTQFGKPVTLSCSQTLNHNVMYWYQQKSSQAPKLLFHYYDKDFNNEADTPDNFQSRRPNTSFCFLDIRSPGLGDTAMYLCATSRDLQGAVNEQFFGPGTRLTVL.

This clonotype was picked up many times. V gene TRBV27 combines with J gene TRBJ2-1; D remains ambiguous. The CDR3 is 14 amino acids. With 2 bases removed from V and 0 bases from J, the gap between germline ends came to 5 bases. The germline CDR1 and CDR2 sequences are MNHEY and SMNVEV (reference sequence). This CDR3 reads CASSLTGSYNEQFF. Here the CDR3 DNA reads TGTGCCAGCAGTTTAACGGGCTCCTACAATGAGCAGTTCTTC.

The V gene is TRBV4-3, the J gene TRBJ1-1; D is possibly TRBD1 (5 bases). The V and J ends lost 1 base and 3 bases respectively, with 12 bases between them. This CDR3 is 15 amino acids long. CDR1 and CDR2 from the germline V gene are LGHNA and YSLEER. Written as DNA, the CDR3 is TGCGCCAGCAGCCAAGGTTGGGGGGTGGACACTGAAGCTTTCTTT. Translated: CASSQGWGVDTEAFF.

J is TRBJ1-6 and V is TRBV7-9; D uncertain. This CDR3 contains 16 residues. The V gene lost 3 bases and the J gene lost 0 bases, with 9 bases spanning the gap. Germline CDR1 SEHNR, CDR2 FQNEAQ (reference sequence). The chain's CDR3 is CASSFGDSSYNSPLHF. For the CDR3, the DNA is TGTGCCAGCAGCTTTGGGGATAGCTCCTATAATTCACCCCTCCACTTT.